The 2 T cell receptor beta chains reported below all come from one sample, sequenced in a study of cytomegalovirus exposure and HLA in healthy donors. 13 Jbeta primers and 60 Vbeta primers were used for the PCR. TCRdb's copy holds only in-frame clones and misses some; the assay was immunoSEQ multiplex PCR. In the table there are some 130,000 clones, 74% of which are singletons. Sequenced sample: PBMCs. These receptors originate from a male donor in good health and CMV-seronegative.

The chain uses TRBV19 and TRBJ1-5; 9 bases align to TRBD1. The germline V gene encodes CDR1 LNHDA and CDR2 SQIVND (reference sequence). The CDR3 runs 18 residues. Unmatched junction bases numbered 14, after V lost 5 bases and J lost 3 bases. Here the CDR3 DNA reads TGTGCCAGTAGTTTAACAGGGGGCTCGGGGGGGTTCAATCAGCCCCAGCATTTT. Its protein product is CASSLTGGSGGFNQPQHF. Filled out from reference TRBV19 and TRBJ1-5, the complete variable domain reads DGGITQSPKYLFRKEGQNVTLSCEQNLNHDAMYWYRQDPGQGLRLIYYSQIVNDFQKGDIAEGYSVSREKKESFPLTVTSAQKNPTAFYLCASSLTGGSGGFNQPQHFGDGTRLSIL.

This chain connects TRBV7-3 to TRBJ2-3; possibly TRBD2 for D (6 bases). V was clipped by 1 base and J by 4 bases, with 21 bases between them. Germline values: CDR1 SGHTA, CDR2 FQGTGA. The CDR3 covers 18 residues. CDR3 nucleotides: TGTGCCAGCAGCTTAAATGGCCCCCGGAGCGGGCCAGCAGATACGCAGTATTTT. It yields the protein CASSLNGPRSGPADTQYF.